This TCR beta chain appears in the sequencing data of a study of T cell responses to AZD1222 COVID-19 vaccine. Overall study findings and caveats: Spike regions recognized by vaccine-associated CD4 TCRs spanned the protein, led by 160-218 and 743-854.

On this clone itself: Its antigen is not known.

Sequenced by immunoSEQ multiplex PCR; TCRdb stores in-frame clones only, minus some. The sample yields roughly 150,000 clones, about 92% seen once. The source material was peripheral blood, sampled 28 days after the second AZD1222 dose. The clonotype originates from an adult who received the AZD1222 COVID-19 vaccine.

CDR3 nucleotides: TGCGCCAGCAGCCAAGATTTCCCGAACAATGAGCAGTTCTTC. Its translation is CASSQDFPNNEQFF. The chain has TRBV4-1 and TRBJ2-1; D gene uncertain. V was trimmed by 0 bases and J by 5 bases, leaving 8 bases between them. The CDR3 has 14 residues. Germline V lookup: CDR1 MGHRA, CDR2 YSYEKL.